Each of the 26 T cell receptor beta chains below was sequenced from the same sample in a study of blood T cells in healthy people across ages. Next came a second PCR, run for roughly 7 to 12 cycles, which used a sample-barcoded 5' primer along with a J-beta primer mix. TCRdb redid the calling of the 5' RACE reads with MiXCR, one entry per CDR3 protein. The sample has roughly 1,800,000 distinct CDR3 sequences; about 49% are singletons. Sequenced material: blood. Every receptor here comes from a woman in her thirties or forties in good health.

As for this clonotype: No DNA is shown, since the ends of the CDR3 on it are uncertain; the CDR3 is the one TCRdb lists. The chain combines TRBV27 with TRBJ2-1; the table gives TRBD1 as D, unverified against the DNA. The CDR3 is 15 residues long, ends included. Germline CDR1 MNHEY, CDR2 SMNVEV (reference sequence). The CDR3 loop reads CASSFGNGADNEQFF.

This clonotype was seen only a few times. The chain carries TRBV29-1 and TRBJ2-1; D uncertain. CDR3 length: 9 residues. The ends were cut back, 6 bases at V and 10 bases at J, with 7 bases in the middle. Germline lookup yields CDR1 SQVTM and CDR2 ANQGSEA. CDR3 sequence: CSVRTEQFF. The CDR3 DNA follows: TGCAGCGTACGGACGGAGCAGTTCTTC.

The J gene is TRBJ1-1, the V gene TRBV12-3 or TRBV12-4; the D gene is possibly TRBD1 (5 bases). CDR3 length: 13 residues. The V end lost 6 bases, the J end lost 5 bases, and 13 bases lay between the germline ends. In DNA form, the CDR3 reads TGTGCCAGCAGGGGGCGGGGAAGAACTGAAGCTTTCTTT. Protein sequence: CASRGRGRTEAFF.

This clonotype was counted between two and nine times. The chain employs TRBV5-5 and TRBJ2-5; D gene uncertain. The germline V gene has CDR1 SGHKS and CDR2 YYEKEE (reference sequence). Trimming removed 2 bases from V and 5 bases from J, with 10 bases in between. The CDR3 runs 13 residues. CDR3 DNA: TGTGCCAGCAGCTTTTCCTTCGGGGAGACCCAGTACTTC. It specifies CASSFSFGETQYF.

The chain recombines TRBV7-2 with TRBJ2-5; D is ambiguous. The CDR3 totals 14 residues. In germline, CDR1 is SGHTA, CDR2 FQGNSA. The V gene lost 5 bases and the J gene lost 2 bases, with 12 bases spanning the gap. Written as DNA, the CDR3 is TGTGCCAGCAGCCTGACCCAAATTCAAGAGACCCAGTACTTC. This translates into CASSLTQIQETQYF.

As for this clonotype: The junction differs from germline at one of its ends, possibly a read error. CDR3 sequence reads: CASSQAYRVANEQFF. CDR3 coding DNA: TGCGCCAGCAGCCAAGCATACAGGGTTGCTAATGAGCAGTTCTTC. The chain couples TRBV14 to TRBJ2-1, with a weak D call TRBD1 (6 bases). CDR1 and CDR2 from the germline V gene are SGHDN and FVKESK. This CDR3 is built from 15 residues.

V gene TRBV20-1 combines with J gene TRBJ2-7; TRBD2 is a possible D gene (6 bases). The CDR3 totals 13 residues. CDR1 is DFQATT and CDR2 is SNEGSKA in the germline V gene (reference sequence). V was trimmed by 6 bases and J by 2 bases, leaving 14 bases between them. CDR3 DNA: TGCAGTGCCCTGCGGGATCAAGCCTACGAGCAGTACTTC. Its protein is CSALRDQAYEQYF.

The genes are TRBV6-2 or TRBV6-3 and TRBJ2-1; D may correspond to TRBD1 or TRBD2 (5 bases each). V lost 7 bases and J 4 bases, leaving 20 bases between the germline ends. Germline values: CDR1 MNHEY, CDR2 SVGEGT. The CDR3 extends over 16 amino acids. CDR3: CASTSSTAWRYNEQFF. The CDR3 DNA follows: TGTGCCAGCACCTCGTCGACAGCCTGGAGGTACAATGAGCAGTTCTTC.

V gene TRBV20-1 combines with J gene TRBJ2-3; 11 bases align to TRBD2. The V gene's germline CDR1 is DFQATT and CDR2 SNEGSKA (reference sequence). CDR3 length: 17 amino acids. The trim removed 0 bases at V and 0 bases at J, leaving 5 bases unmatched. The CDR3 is CSARDATSGGSTDTQYF. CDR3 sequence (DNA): TGCAGTGCTAGAGATGCCACTAGCGGGGGAAGCACAGATACGCAGTATTTT.

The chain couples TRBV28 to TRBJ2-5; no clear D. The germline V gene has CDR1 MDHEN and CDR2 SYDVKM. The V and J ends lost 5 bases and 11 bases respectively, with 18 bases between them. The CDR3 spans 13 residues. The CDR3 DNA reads TGTGCCAGCAGTGAACTGACCTCCCCGGAGCAGTACTTC. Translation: CASSELTSPEQYF.

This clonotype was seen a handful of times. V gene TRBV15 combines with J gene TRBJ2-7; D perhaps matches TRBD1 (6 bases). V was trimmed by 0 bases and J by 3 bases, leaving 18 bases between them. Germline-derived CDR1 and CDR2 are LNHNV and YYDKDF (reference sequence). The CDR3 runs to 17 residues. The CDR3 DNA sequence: TGTGCCACCAGCAGAGATCAAGTTTTCAGGGGTATCTACGAGCAGTACTTC. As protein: CATSRDQVFRGIYEQYF.

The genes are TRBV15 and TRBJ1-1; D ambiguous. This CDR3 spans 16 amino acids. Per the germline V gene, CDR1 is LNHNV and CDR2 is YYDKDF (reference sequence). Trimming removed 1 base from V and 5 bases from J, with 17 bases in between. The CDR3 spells CATSRGNLAGVTEAFF. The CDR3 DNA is TGTGCCACCAGCAGAGGTAACCTAGCTGGGGTTACTGAAGCTTTCTTT.

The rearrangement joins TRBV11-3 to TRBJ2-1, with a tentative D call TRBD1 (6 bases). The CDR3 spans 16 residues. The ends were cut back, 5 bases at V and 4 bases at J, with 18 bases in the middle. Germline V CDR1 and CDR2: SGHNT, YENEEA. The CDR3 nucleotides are TGTGCCAGCAGCACGGGTACCGGGACACAATACAATGAGCAGTTCTTC. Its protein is CASSTGTGTQYNEQFF.

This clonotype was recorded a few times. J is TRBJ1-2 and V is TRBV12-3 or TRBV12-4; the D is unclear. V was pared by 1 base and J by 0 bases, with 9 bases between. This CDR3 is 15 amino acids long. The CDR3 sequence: CASSLGSPTNYGYTF. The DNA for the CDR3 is TGTGCCAGCAGTTTAGGGTCTCCTACTAACTATGGCTACACCTTC.

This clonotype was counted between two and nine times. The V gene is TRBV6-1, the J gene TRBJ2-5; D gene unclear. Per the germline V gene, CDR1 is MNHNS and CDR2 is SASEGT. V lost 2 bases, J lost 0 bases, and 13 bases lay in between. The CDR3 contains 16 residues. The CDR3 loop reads CASSEILYGNQETQYF. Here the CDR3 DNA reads TGTGCCAGCAGTGAAATCCTCTACGGTAACCAAGAGACCCAGTACTTC.

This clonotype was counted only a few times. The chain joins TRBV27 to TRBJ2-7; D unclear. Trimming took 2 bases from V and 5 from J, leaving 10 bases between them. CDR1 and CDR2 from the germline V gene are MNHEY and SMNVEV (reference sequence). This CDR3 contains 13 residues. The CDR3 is CASSLVGAHEQYF. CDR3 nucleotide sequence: TGTGCCAGCAGTTTAGTCGGTGCCCACGAGCAGTACTTC.

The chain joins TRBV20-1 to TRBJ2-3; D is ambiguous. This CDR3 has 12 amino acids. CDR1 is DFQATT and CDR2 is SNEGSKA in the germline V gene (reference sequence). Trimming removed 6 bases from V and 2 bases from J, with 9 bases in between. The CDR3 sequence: CSANPYTDTQYF. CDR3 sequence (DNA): TGCAGTGCAAACCCCTACACAGATACGCAGTATTTT.

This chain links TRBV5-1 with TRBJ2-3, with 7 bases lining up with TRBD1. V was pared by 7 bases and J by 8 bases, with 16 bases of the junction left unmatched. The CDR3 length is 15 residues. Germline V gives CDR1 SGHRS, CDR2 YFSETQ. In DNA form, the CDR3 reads TGCGCCAGCTCGGAAGGGGGCATGTTGAGGGGTACGCAGTATTTT. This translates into CASSEGGMLRGTQYF.

DNA of the CDR3: TGTGCCAGCAGCCAAGCGGGGACAGGGCAGTTCTTC. It specifies CASSQAGTGQFF. The rearrangement uses TRBV14 and TRBJ2-1, with TRBD1 matching 8 bases. V trimming: 1 base; J trimming: 12 bases; junction bases outside the gene matches: 2. The germline V gene has CDR1 SGHDN and CDR2 FVKESK. The CDR3 length is 12 residues.

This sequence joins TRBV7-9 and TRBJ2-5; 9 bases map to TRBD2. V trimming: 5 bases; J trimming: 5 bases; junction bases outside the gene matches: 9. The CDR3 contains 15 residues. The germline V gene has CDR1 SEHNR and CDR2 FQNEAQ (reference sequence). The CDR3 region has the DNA TGTGCCAGCAGCCTCCCGGGACTAGCATCGGAGACCCAGTACTTC. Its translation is CASSLPGLASETQYF.

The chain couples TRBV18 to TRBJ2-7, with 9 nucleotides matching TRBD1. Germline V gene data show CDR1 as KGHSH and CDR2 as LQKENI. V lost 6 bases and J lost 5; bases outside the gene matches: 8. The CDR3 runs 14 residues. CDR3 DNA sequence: TGTGCCAGCTCGGCGGACAGGGGATCTAACGAGCAGTACTTC. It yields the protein CASSADRGSNEQYF.

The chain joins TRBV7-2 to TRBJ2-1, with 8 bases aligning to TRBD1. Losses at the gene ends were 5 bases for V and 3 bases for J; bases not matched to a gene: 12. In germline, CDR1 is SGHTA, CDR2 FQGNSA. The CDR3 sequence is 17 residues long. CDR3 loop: CASSLGGTGGFYNEQFF. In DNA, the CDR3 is TGTGCCAGCAGCCTCGGGGGTACAGGGGGATTCTACAATGAGCAGTTCTTC.

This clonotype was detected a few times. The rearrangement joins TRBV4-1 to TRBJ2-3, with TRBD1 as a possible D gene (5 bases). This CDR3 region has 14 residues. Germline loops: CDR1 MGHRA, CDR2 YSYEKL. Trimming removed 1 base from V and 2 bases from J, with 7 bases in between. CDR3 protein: CASSQGRATDTQYF. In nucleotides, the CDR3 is TGCGCCAGCAGCCAAGGCAGGGCCACAGATACGCAGTATTTT.

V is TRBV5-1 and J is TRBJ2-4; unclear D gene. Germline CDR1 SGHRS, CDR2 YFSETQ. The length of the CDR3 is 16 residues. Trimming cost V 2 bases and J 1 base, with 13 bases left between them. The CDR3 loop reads CASSLGPRTAKNIQYF. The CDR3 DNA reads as TGCGCCAGCAGCTTAGGACCTCGCACGGCCAAAAACATTCAGTACTTC.

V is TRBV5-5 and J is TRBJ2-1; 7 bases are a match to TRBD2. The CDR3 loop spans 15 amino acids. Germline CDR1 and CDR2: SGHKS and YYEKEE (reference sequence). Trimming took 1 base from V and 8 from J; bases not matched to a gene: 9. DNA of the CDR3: TGTGCCAGCAGCTTGTTCGGTGGGGGGGTAGATGAGCAGTTCTTC. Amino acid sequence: CASSLFGGGVDEQFF.

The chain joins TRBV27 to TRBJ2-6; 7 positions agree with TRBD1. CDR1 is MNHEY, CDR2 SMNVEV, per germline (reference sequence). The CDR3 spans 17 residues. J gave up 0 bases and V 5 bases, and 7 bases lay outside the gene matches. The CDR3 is CASSRPTGVSGANVLTF. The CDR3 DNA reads TGTGCCAGCAGTCGACCTACAGGGGTCTCTGGGGCCAACGTCCTGACTTTC.